Below are 10 T cell receptor beta chains sequenced from a single sample in a study of identical twins listed by TCRdb under 2016. Libraries were made using 5' RACE. The run used an Illumina HiSeq 2000. TCRdb itself trimmed the public reads at Q25 with fastp, ran MiXCR and retained productive beta chains. One record per CDR3 amino acid sequence lists the most common genes and DNA. In this sample the table shows approximately 280,000 distinct CDR3 sequences, approximately 8.5% of which occur a single time. Approximately 2.1% of the sample rests with the top ten. The same sample was also used in a study of yellow fever vaccine responses in identical twins.

The material sequenced was memory (CD45RO+) T cells sorted from blood. The cell subset or site label on this specimen signifies: CD45RO+ enriched T cells. The receptors shown here come from a woman between 18 and 29 years old in good health.

The chain employs TRBV6-5 and TRBJ2-2; tentative D call: TRBD2 (6 bases). The CDR3 is made up of 14 amino acids. V was trimmed by 1 base and J by 6 bases, leaving 9 bases between them. CDR1 and CDR2 (germline): MNHEY, SVGAGI. The CDR3 bases are TGTGCCAGCAGTTACTTCGGGGAGGCCGGGGAGCTGTTTTTT. This encodes CASSYFGEAGELFF.

Ten or more counts support this clonotype. The V and J genes are TRBV5-1 and TRBJ2-5; 8 bases agree with TRBD2. Germline V CDR1 and CDR2: SGHRS, YFSETQ. J lost 0 bases, V lost 2 bases, and 9 bases had no gene match. The CDR3 sequence is 17 residues long. DNA of the CDR3: TGCGCCAGCAGCTTAGGACTAGCCCAGCCCCACCAAGAGACCCAGTACTTC. Translating gives CASSLGLAQPHQETQYF.

Points on this clonotype: Just one base apart from a much larger clone, this may be a read error. The chain employs TRBV10-1 and TRBJ2-3; D gene ambiguous. The germline CDR1 and CDR2 sequences are WNHNN and SYGVQD (reference sequence). The CDR3 length is 14 residues. The CDR3 here is CSSSAGLYTDTQYF. The CDR3 DNA reads as TGCTCCAGCAGCGCCGGGCTCTACACAGATACGCAGTATTTT.

Ten or more counts support this clonotype. The chain uses TRBV5-1 and TRBJ2-3, with a possible D match to TRBD1 (5 bases). The germline gives CDR1 SGHRS, CDR2 YFSETQ. Trimming took off 7 bases at V and 3 bases at J, with 18 bases between the two ends. The CDR3 is 15 amino acids. DNA for the CDR3: TGCGCCAGCCATACTGTAGGGGCCGTTACAGATACGCAGTATTTT. Protein: CASHTVGAVTDTQYF.

The rearrangement links TRBV6-2 or TRBV6-3 to TRBJ2-1; D is unresolved. The V end was cut by 2 bases, the J end by 6 bases, with 17 bases between. Germline lookup yields CDR1 MNHEY and CDR2 SVGEGT. The CDR3 spans 16 residues. The CDR3 DNA reads TGTGCCAGCAGTTACGGTTCCAGCCTCTTCGCCAATGAGCAGTTCTTC. It encodes CASSYGSSLFANEQFF.

V usage is TRBV7-9 and J usage is TRBJ2-2, with unresolved D. In germline, CDR1 is SEHNR, CDR2 FQNEAQ (reference sequence). V was pared by 1 base and J by 4 bases, with 7 bases between. The CDR3 is 14 residues long. CDR3 loop: CASSLGATTGELFF. Written as DNA, the CDR3 is TGTGCCAGCAGCTTAGGAGCGACCACCGGGGAGCTGTTTTTT.

The chain's CDR3 is CSVVSGRPKLLYNEQFF. CDR3 nucleotides: TGCAGCGTGGTTAGCGGGAGACCTAAGCTTTTATACAATGAGCAGTTCTTC. The rearrangement links TRBV29-1 to TRBJ2-1; 9 bases are shared with TRBD2. This CDR3 has 17 residues. From germline, CDR1 is SQVTM and CDR2 ANQGSEA. V was clipped by 6 bases and J by 4 bases; unmatched bases: 16.

This clonotype came up a few times. The CDR3 sequence: CASRLAGPGETQYF. In nucleotides, the CDR3 is TGCGCCAGCAGACTAGCGGGGCCAGGGGAGACCCAGTACTTC. The chain carries TRBV10-2 and TRBJ2-5; 10 bases map to TRBD2. The J segment lost 5 bases and the V segment lost 6 bases, leaving 6 bases of the junction unmatched. This CDR3 comprises 14 residues. Germline V gene lookup returns CDR1 WSHSY and CDR2 SAAADI.

This clonotype was picked up many times. V gene TRBV25-1 combines with J gene TRBJ1-5; perhaps TRBD1 as D (5 bases). The V gene's germline CDR1 is MGHDK and CDR2 SYGVNS. CDR3 length equals 15 residues. V was pared by 6 bases and J by 1 base, with 13 bases between. The CDR3 reads CASSLRGESNQPQHF. In nucleotides, the CDR3 is TGTGCCAGCAGCCTCCGGGGGGAAAGCAATCAGCCCCAGCATTTT. The full variable domain, in which reference TRBV25-1 and TRBJ1-5 provide the parts outside the CDR3, is EADIYQTPRYLVIGTGKKITLECSQTMGHDKMYWYQQDPGMELHLIHYSYGVNSTEKGDLSSESTVSRIRTEHFPLTLESARPSHTSQYLCASSLRGESNQPQHFGDGTRLSIL.

This chain connects TRBV5-4 to TRBJ2-2; D might be TRBD1 (6 bases). Trimming cost V 4 bases and J 3 bases, with 16 bases left between them. Germline loops: CDR1 SGHNT, CDR2 YYREEE (reference sequence). The CDR3 covers 16 residues. The CDR3 nucleotides read TGTGCCAGCAGCCTACAGGGAAGTGCGGACACCGGGGAGCTGTTTTTT. Translation: CASSLQGSADTGELFF.